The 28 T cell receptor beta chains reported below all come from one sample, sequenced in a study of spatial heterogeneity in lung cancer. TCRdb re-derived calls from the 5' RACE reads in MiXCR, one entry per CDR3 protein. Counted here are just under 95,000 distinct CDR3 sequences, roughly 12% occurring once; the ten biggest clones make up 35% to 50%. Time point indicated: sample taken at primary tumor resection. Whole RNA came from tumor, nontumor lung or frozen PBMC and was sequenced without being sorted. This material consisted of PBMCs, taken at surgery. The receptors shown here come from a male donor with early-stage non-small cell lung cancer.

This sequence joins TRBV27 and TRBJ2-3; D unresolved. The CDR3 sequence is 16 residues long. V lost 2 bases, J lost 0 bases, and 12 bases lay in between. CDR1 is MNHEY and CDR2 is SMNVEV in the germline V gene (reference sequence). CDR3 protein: CASSLRPTHSTDTQYF. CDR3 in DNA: TGTGCCAGCAGTTTAAGACCCACACACAGCACAGATACGCAGTATTTT.

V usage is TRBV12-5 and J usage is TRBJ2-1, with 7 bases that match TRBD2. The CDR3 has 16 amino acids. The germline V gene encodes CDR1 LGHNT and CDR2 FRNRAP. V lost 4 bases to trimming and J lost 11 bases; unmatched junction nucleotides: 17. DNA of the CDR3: TGTGCTAGTGGTTCCCAGACAACCTTGGGAGGGGCCCAGCAGTTCTTC. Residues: CASGSQTTLGGAQQFF.

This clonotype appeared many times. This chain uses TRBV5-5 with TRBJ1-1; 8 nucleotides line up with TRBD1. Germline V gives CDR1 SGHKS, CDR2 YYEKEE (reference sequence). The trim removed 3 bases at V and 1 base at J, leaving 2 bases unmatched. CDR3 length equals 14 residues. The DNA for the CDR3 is TGTGCCAGCAGCTCCGGACAGGGGAACACTGAAGCTTTCTTT. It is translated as CASSSGQGNTEAFF.

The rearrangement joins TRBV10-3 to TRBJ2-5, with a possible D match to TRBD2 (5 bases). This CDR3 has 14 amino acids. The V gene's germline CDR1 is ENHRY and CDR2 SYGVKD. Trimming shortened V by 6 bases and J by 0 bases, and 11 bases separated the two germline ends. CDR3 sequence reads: CAIRSTDYQETQYF. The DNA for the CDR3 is TGTGCCATCAGATCGACGGACTACCAAGAGACCCAGTACTTC.

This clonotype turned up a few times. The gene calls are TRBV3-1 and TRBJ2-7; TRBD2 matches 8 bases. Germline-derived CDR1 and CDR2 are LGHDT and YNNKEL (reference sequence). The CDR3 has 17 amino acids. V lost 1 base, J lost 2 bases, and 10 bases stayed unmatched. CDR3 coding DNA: TGTGCCAGCAGCCAAGGAGGCAGCGGGAGAAGCGCCTACGAGCAGTACTTC. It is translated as CASSQGGSGRSAYEQYF.

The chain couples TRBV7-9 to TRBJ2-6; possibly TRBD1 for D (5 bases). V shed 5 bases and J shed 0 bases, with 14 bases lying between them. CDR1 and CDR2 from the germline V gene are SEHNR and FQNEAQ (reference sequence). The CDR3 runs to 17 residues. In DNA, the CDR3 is TGTGCCAGCAGCACCGCGACAGATCGCTCTGGGGCCAACGTCCTGACTTTC. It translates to CASSTATDRSGANVLTF. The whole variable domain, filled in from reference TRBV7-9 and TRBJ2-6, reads DTGVSQNPRHKITKRGQNVTFRCDPISEHNRLYWYRQTLGQGPEFLTYFQNEAQLEKSRLLSDRFSAERPKGSFSTLEIQRTEQGDSAMYLCASSTATDRSGANVLTFGAGSRLTVL.

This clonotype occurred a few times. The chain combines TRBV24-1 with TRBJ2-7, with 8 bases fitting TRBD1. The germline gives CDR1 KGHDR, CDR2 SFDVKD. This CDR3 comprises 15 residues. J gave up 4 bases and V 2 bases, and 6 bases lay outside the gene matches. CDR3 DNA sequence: TGTGCCACCAGTGATTCCAGGGGGCTAGGATACGAGCAGTACTTC. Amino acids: CATSDSRGLGYEQYF.

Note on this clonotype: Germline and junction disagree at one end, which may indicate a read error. The CDR3 coding sequence is TGTGCTAGCAGCTTTGAGGGTGGGACCCAGTACTTC. This sequence encodes CASSFEGGTQYF. V is TRBV7-7 and J is TRBJ2-5; tentatively, D is TRBD2 (5 bases). This CDR3 spans 12 amino acids. From germline, CDR1 is SSHAT and CDR2 FNYEAQ (reference sequence).

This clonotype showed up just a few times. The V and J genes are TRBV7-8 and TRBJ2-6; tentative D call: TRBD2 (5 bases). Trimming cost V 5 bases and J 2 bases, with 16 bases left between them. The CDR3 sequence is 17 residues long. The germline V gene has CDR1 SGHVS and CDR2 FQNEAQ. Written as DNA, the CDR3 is TGTGCCAGCAGCCGTTTAGGCTCGGGAACTGGGGCCAACGTCCTGACTTTC. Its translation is CASSRLGSGTGANVLTF.

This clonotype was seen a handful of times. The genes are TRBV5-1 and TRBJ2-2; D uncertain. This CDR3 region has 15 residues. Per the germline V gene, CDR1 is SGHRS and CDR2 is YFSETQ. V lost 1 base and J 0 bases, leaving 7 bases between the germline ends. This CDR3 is CASSLLQSNTGELFF. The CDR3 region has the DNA TGCGCCAGCAGCTTGCTCCAGTCGAACACCGGGGAGCTGTTTTTT.

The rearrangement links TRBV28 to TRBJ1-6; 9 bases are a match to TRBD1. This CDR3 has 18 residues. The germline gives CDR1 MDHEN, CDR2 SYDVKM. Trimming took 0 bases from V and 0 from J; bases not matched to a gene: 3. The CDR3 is CASSLWDRGLSYNSPLHF. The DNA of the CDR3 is TGTGCCAGCAGTTTATGGGACAGGGGACTCTCCTATAATTCACCCCTCCACTTT.

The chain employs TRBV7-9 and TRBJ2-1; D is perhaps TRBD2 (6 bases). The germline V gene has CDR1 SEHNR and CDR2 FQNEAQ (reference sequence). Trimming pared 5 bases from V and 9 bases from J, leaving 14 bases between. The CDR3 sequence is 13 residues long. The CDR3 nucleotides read TGTGCCAGCAGCCTTGGGCCCGGGGGTGAGCAGTTCTTC. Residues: CASSLGPGGEQFF.

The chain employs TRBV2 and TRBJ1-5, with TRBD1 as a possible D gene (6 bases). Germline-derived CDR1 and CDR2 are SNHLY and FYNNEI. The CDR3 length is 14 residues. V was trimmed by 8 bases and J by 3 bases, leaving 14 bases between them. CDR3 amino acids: CASATGTPNQPQHF. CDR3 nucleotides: TGTGCCAGCGCCACCGGGACACCCAATCAGCCCCAGCATTTT.

CDR3 coding DNA: TGTGCCAGCATCACCGGGAACACTGAAGCTTTCTTT. This gives the protein CASITGNTEAFF. The gene calls are TRBV6-2 or TRBV6-3 and TRBJ1-1; D unclear. CDR1 is MNHEY and CDR2 is SVGEGT in the germline V gene. V was shortened by 7 bases and J by 1 base, with 7 bases between the two germline ends. The CDR3 totals 12 residues.

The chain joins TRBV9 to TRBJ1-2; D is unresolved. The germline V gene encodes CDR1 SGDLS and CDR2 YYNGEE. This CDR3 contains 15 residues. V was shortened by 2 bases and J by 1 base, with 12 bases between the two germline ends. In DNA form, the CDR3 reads TGTGCCAGCAGCGTGGGTAGGGCCGATAACTATGGCTACACCTTC. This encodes CASSVGRADNYGYTF.

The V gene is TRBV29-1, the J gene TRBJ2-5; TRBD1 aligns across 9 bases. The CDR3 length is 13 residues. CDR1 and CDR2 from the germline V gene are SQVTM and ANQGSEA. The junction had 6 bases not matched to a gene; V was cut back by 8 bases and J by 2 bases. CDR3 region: CSYRGTGQETQYF. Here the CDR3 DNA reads TGCAGCTATAGGGGGACAGGGCAAGAGACCCAGTACTTC.

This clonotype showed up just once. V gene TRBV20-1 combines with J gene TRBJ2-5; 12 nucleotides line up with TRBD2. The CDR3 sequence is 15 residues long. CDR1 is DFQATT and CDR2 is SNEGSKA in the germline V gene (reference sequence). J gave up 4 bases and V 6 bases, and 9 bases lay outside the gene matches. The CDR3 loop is CSAEPSGRAPETQYF. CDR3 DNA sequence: TGCAGTGCGGAACCTAGCGGGAGGGCCCCAGAGACCCAGTACTTC.

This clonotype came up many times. The CDR3 loop reads CASSVEGASGSVERNTQYF. CDR3 nucleotides: TGTGCCAGCAGCGTAGAGGGGGCTAGCGGGAGCGTGGAGAGGAATACGCAGTATTTT. The chain carries TRBV9 and TRBJ2-3, with TRBD2 identical over 10 bases. The CDR3 has 19 residues. Trimming removed 0 bases from V and 7 bases from J; junction bases left unmatched: 17. Germline CDR1 reads SGDLS; CDR2 reads YYNGEE.

CDR3 in amino acids: CASSIGTSYEQYF. In DNA form, the CDR3 reads TGTGCCAGTAGTATCGGGACATCTTACGAGCAGTACTTC. The chain has TRBV19 and TRBJ2-7; D possibly corresponds to TRBD1 (6 bases). Germline CDR1 and CDR2: LNHDA and SQIVND (reference sequence). The CDR3 totals 13 residues. Trimming shortened V by 3 bases and J by 4 bases, and 10 bases separated the two germline ends.

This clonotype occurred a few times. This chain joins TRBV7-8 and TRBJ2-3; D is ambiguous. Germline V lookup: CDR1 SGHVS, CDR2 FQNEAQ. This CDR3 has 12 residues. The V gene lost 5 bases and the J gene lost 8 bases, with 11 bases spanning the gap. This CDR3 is CASSRAPGTQYF. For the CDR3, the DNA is TGTGCCAGCAGCCGAGCACCGGGTACGCAGTATTTT.

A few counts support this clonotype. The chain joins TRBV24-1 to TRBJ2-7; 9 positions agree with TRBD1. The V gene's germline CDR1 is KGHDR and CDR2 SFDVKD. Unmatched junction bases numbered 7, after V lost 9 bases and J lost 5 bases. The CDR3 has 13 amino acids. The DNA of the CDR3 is TGTGCCACCCGAGGGACAGGGTCCGACGAGCAGTACTTC. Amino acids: CATRGTGSDEQYF.

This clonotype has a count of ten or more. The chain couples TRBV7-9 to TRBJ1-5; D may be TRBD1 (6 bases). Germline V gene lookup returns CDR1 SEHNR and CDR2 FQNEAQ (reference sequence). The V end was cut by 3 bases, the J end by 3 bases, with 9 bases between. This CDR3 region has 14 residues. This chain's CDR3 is CASSFGQFNQPQHF. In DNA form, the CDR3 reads TGTGCCAGCAGCTTCGGACAGTTCAATCAGCCCCAGCATTTT.

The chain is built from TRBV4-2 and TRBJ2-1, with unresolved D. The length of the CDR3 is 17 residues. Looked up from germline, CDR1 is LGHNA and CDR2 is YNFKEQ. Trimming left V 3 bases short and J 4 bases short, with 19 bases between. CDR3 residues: CASSQVVEAGKYNEQFF. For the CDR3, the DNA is TGTGCCAGCAGCCAGGTGGTTGAGGCAGGAAAGTACAATGAGCAGTTCTTC.

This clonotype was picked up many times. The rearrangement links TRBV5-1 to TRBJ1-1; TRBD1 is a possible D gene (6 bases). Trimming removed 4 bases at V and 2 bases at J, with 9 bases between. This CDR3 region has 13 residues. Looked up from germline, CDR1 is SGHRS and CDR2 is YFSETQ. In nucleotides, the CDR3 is TGCGCCAGCAGCATCGGGACAAACACTGAAGCTTTCTTT. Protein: CASSIGTNTEAFF.

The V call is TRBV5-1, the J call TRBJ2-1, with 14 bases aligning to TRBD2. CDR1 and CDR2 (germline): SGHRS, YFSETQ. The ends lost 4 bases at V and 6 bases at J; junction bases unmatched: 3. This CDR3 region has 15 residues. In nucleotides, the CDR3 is TGCGCCAGCAGCGTCGGGACTAGCGGGGGCAATGAGCAGTTCTTC. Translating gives CASSVGTSGGNEQFF. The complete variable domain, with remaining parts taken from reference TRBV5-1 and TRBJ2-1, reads KAGVTQTPRYLIKTRGQQVTLSCSPISGHRSVSWYQQTPGQGLQFLFEYFSETQRNKGNFPGRFSGRQFSNSRSEMNVSTLELGDSALYLCASSVGTSGGNEQFFGPGTRLTVL.

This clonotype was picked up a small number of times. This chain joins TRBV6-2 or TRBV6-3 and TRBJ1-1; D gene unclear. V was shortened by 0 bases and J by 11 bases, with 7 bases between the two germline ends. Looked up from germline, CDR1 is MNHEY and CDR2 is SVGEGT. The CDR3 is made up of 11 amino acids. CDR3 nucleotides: TGTGCCAGCAGTTACTCTTCCGGGGCTTTCTTT. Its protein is CASSYSSGAFF.

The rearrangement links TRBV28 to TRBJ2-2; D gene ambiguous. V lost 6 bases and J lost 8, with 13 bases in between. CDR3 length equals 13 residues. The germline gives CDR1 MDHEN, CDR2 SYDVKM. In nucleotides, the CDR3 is TGTGCCAGCAGAACCACCGAGGTGGGGGAGCTGTTTTTT. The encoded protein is CASRTTEVGELFF.

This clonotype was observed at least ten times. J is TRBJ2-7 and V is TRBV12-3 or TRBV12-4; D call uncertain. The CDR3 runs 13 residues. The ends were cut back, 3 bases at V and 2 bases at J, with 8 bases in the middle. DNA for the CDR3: TGTGCCAGCAGTTTGGCCGGTACCTACGAGCAGTACTTC. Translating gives CASSLAGTYEQYF.